This TCR beta chain was sequenced in a study of Ad26.COV2.S vaccination and SARS-CoV-2 variants. General study points: Higher spike-specific TCR breadth was found in vaccine recipients than in placebo recipients. Vaccine and placebo recipients had comparable breadth of non-spike TCRs. Estimates derived from TCR breadth and depth analyses may have underestimated total T cell responses.

The data were produced by immunoSEQ multiplex PCR, yet TCRdb's version contains in-frame clones alone and is incomplete. The sample comprises around 140,000 clones, 80% to 90% of which are singletons, and approximately 5% rests with the top ten. In the case of this clone: Its antigen is unknown.

The CDR3 runs 13 residues. V dropped 4 bases and J dropped 4 bases, with 10 bases sitting between them. The germline V gene has CDR1 MNHEY and CDR2 SMNVEV (reference sequence). This clonotype was obtained from a human donor who had recovered from COVID-19. The specimen comprised peripheral blood, sampled after recovery from COVID-19. V usage is TRBV27 and J usage is TRBJ1-2; D is possibly TRBD1 (5 bases). The CDR3 coding sequence is TGTGCCAGCAGTTACCAGGGATCCTATGGCTACACCTTC. This sequence encodes CASSYQGSYGYTF.